Following are 15 T cell receptor beta chains from one sample sequenced in a study of radiotherapy plus CTLA-4 blockade in lung cancer. The table came from immunoSEQ multiplex PCR; TCRdb's copy has only in-frame clones and leaves some out. The profile covers 95,000 to 150,000 clones, with over 80% appearing a single time and 6.9% taken by the ten largest. The sequenced sample was peripheral blood, obtained from a patient treated with radiotherapy plus ipilimumab. These receptors were taken from a human donor with non-small cell lung cancer that progressed on radiotherapy plus ipilimumab.

In regard to this clone: A read error may produce the germline difference seen at one junction end. The rearrangement joins TRBV2 to TRBJ2-7; 9 bases are a match to TRBD2. Germline loops: CDR1 SNHLY, CDR2 FYNNEI. This CDR3 is 14 amino acids long. This chain's CDR3 is CASREAGGVYEQYF. The CDR3 region has the DNA TGTGCCAGCAGGGAAGCGGGAGGAGTCTACGAGCAGTACTTC.

V is TRBV7-9 and J is TRBJ2-7, with D hard to call. CDR3 length equals 15 residues. V shed 7 bases and J shed 5 bases, with 21 bases lying between them. CDR1 is SEHNR and CDR2 is FQNEAQ in the germline V gene (reference sequence). CDR3 in DNA: TGTGCCAGCACCCCCTCTCTCGGGCCGGGCCACGAGCAGTACTTC. Protein product: CASTPSLGPGHEQYF.

The V gene is TRBV4-2, the J gene TRBJ2-7, with D unresolved. The germline V gene encodes CDR1 LGHNA and CDR2 YNFKEQ. The germline V and J ends were trimmed by 1 base and 4 bases, with 8 bases remaining between them. The CDR3 consists of 13 residues. As DNA, the CDR3 is TGTGCCAGCAGCCAAGGTGGCGCTTACGAGCAGTACTTC. The encoded protein is CASSQGGAYEQYF.

The chain employs TRBV19 and TRBJ2-3; 8 positions agree with TRBD2. Per the germline V gene, CDR1 is LNHDA and CDR2 is SQIVND (reference sequence). This CDR3 has 16 amino acids. Trimming took 5 bases from V and 2 from J; bases not matched to a gene: 9. CDR3 DNA: TGTGCCAGTAGTTCACGGACTAGCCCTAACACAGATACGCAGTATTTT. Translation: CASSSRTSPNTDTQYF. The full variable domain, completed using reference TRBV19 and TRBJ2-3, is DGGITQSPKYLFRKEGQNVTLSCEQNLNHDAMYWYRQDPGQGLRLIYYSQIVNDFQKGDIAEGYSVSREKKESFPLTVTSAQKNPTAFYLCASSSRTSPNTDTQYFGPGTRLTVL.

This chain links TRBV7-2 with TRBJ1-1, with TRBD1 matching over 7 bases. Unmatched junction bases numbered 10, after V lost 2 bases and J lost 4 bases. CDR1 is SGHTA and CDR2 is FQGNSA in the germline V gene. The CDR3 runs 16 residues. In DNA form, the CDR3 reads TGTGCCAGCAGCTTATGGGGTGGCAGGGGGGGCACTGAAGCTTTCTTT. Its translation is CASSLWGGRGGTEAFF.

V is TRBV9 and J is TRBJ1-3; D is perhaps TRBD1 (5 bases). V gave up 4 bases and J gave up 5 bases, with 16 bases separating them. CDR3 length: 15 residues. CDR1 and CDR2 (germline): SGDLS, YYNGEE. As DNA, the CDR3 is TGTGCCAGCAGCCCCCCGAGGGGTGGGAGAAACACCATATATTTT. Protein: CASSPPRGGRNTIYF.

This chain joins TRBV20-1 and TRBJ1-3; D call uncertain. Germline-derived CDR1 and CDR2 are DFQATT and SNEGSKA (reference sequence). The V gene lost 6 bases and the J gene lost 3 bases, with 6 bases spanning the gap. CDR3 size: 11 residues. CDR3 protein: CSAPVGNTIYF. Written as DNA, the CDR3 is TGCAGTGCACCAGTTGGAAACACCATATATTTT.

This chain joins TRBV10-3 and TRBJ2-1; 11 nucleotides line up with TRBD2. This CDR3 comprises 13 residues. The junction had 6 bases not matched to a gene; V was cut back by 7 bases and J by 10 bases. Germline-derived CDR1 and CDR2 are ENHRY and SYGVKD. CDR3 amino acids: CAITGTSGGEQFF. The CDR3 DNA reads as TGTGCCATCACCGGGACTAGCGGCGGAGAGCAGTTCTTC.

The chain is built from TRBV27 and TRBJ1-2; D possibly corresponds to TRBD1 (6 bases). The germline V gene encodes CDR1 MNHEY and CDR2 SMNVEV (reference sequence). This CDR3 has 12 amino acids. V dropped 5 bases and J dropped 7 bases, with 11 bases sitting between them. CDR3 coding DNA: TGTGCCAGCAGTCCTACAGGGACTGGCTACACCTTC. Translated, it gives CASSPTGTGYTF.

V and J are TRBV16 and TRBJ2-7, with 11 bases lining up with TRBD1. The CDR3 extends over 17 amino acids. Germline V gene sequence: CDR1 KGHSY, CDR2 FQNENV. Unmatched junction bases numbered 8, after V lost 1 base and J lost 3 bases. The CDR3 nucleotides read TGTGCCAGCAGCCAATGGGCTGTGGGACAGGGGGTCTACGAGCAGTACTTC. As protein: CASSQWAVGQGVYEQYF.

V and J are TRBV5-1 and TRBJ2-2, with 11 bases aligning to TRBD2. Germline assignment: CDR1 SGHRS and CDR2 YFSETQ. V dropped 4 bases and J dropped 6; count of bases not matched to a gene: 5. CDR3 size: 15 residues. CDR3 nucleotide sequence: TGCGCCAGCAGCCGACTAGCGGGGACCGCCGGGGAGCTGTTTTTT. It yields the protein CASSRLAGTAGELFF.

The rearrangement uses TRBV5-6 and TRBJ2-5; 8 nucleotides align to TRBD2. V shed 0 bases, J shed 5 bases, and the junction held 9 bases outside the gene matches. The CDR3 consists of 16 residues. Germline V gives CDR1 SGHDT, CDR2 YYEEEE. CDR3 DNA: TGTGCCAGCAGCTTGGCCCTAGCGGGCCCCCGGGAGACCCAGTACTTC. Amino acid sequence: CASSLALAGPRETQYF.

This clone was recorded only once. The V and J genes are TRBV11-2 and TRBJ2-3; 10 bases fit TRBD2. The germline gives CDR1 SGHAT, CDR2 FQNNGV. The CDR3 totals 15 residues. Trimming at V came to 4 bases and at J to 5 bases, leaving 6 bases not matched to a gene. The chain's CDR3 is CASSSLAGGIDTQYF. CDR3 bases: TGTGCCAGCAGCTCATTAGCGGGAGGAATAGATACGCAGTATTTT.

This sequence joins TRBV5-5 and TRBJ1-5; tentatively, D is TRBD1 (6 bases). This CDR3 is built from 15 residues. V gave up 0 bases and J gave up 3 bases, with 10 bases separating them. The germline gives CDR1 SGHKS, CDR2 YYEKEE (reference sequence). The CDR3 loop is CASSLGTAINQPQHF. In DNA, the CDR3 is TGTGCCAGCAGCTTGGGGACAGCCATCAATCAGCCCCAGCATTTT. Full variable domain (missing parts from reference TRBV5-5 and TRBJ1-5): DAGVTQSPTHLIKTRGQQVTLRCSPISGHKSVSWYQQVLGQGPQFIFQYYEKEERGRGNFPDRFSARQFPNYSSELNVNALLLGDSALYLCASSLGTAINQPQHFGDGTRLSIL.

The chain links TRBV18 to TRBJ1-5; the D is unclear. This CDR3 region has 13 residues. CDR1 KGHSH and CDR2 LQKENI come from the germline V gene. The V gene lost 2 bases and the J gene lost 4 bases, with 6 bases spanning the gap. The CDR3 spells CASSPDGNQPQHF. The CDR3 DNA is TGTGCCAGCTCACCAGACGGAAATCAGCCCCAGCATTTT.